Below are 11 T cell receptor beta chains sequenced from a single sample in a study of T cells in localized non-small cell lung cancer. Sequencing was performed with immunoSEQ multiplex PCR; in TCRdb, only in-frame clones are kept and a portion is missing. The table lists around 130,000 clones, around 90% of them singletons. This specimen was peripheral blood, taken before any cancer treatment. The source of these receptors is a female donor of 60 years or more with stage I lung adenocarcinoma.

This clone has only one observation. The chain combines TRBV29-1 with TRBJ2-5, with D hard to call. V was clipped by 6 bases and J by 1 base, with 9 bases between them. Looked up from germline, CDR1 is SQVTM and CDR2 is ANQGSEA. CDR3 length: 12 residues. CDR3 in amino acids: CSVRRSQETQYF. Written as DNA, the CDR3 is TGCAGCGTACGCCGAAGCCAAGAGACCCAGTACTTC.

The CDR3 protein is CASSLLSAGPIPQYF. CDR3 nucleotide sequence: TGCGCCAGCAGCTTGCTCTCAGCGGGGCCGATTCCGCAGTATTTT. J is TRBJ2-3 and V is TRBV4-1; 7 nucleotides align to TRBD2. Looked up from germline, CDR1 is MGHRA and CDR2 is YSYEKL. CDR3 size: 15 residues. V lost 5 bases, J lost 10 bases, and 15 bases stayed unmatched.

The genes are TRBV11-3 and TRBJ2-5, with no clear D. The CDR3 covers 15 residues. V was pared by 1 base and J by 0 bases, with 9 bases between. Germline CDR1 SGHNT, CDR2 YENEEA. This chain's CDR3 is CASSLGETHQETQYF. The CDR3, as DNA: TGTGCCAGCAGCTTAGGAGAAACTCACCAAGAGACCCAGTACTTC.

The J gene is TRBJ2-1, the V gene TRBV7-3; D may match TRBD1 or TRBD2 (5 bases each). The CDR3 is 14 residues long. The germline V gene encodes CDR1 SGHTA and CDR2 FQGTGA. The V end was cut by 5 bases, the J end by 6 bases, with 14 bases between. The CDR3, as DNA: TGTGCCAGCAGCCCCGGGGCAATTAGCAATGAGCAGTTCTTC. Its protein is CASSPGAISNEQFF.

This rearrangement joins TRBV4-2 to TRBJ2-5; no definite D call. This CDR3 is built from 13 residues. From germline, CDR1 is LGHNA and CDR2 YNFKEQ. The V end lost 4 bases, the J end lost 1 base, and 7 bases lay between the germline ends. For the CDR3, the DNA is TGTGCCAGCAGCCCCAGGACCCAAGAGACCCAGTACTTC. Translating gives CASSPRTQETQYF.

V gene TRBV5-4 combines with J gene TRBJ1-2; 9 bases agree with TRBD1. In germline, CDR1 is SGHNT, CDR2 YYREEE (reference sequence). The V and J ends lost 0 bases and 0 bases, in that order; junction bases with no gene match: 9. This CDR3 contains 18 residues. The CDR3 DNA sequence: TGTGCCAGCAGCTTGGCCGAACAGGGGGCTTCCTCTAACTATGGCTACACCTTC. Its protein product is CASSLAEQGASSNYGYTF.

The genes are TRBV29-1 and TRBJ1-5; D is perhaps TRBD1 (5 bases). Looked up from germline, CDR1 is SQVTM and CDR2 is ANQGSEA. The V end lost 7 bases, the J end lost 7 bases, and 17 bases lay between the germline ends. The CDR3 has 13 residues. CDR3 sequence: CSAGPGGSQPQHF. In DNA form, the CDR3 reads TGCAGCGCCGGGCCCGGGGGAAGCCAGCCCCAGCATTTT.

This chain uses TRBV5-1 with TRBJ2-5; 11 bases match TRBD2. With V trimmed by 4 bases and J by 2 bases, 7 bases remained unmatched. Germline V gives CDR1 SGHRS, CDR2 YFSETQ. This CDR3 has 16 residues. DNA of the CDR3: TGCGCCAGCAGCAACCTAGTAGCGGGAGGGCAAGAGACCCAGTACTTC. Translated, it gives CASSNLVAGGQETQYF.

The rearrangement uses TRBV19 and TRBJ2-3, with TRBD1 matching 10 bases. The J segment lost 1 base and the V segment lost 5 bases, leaving 3 bases of the junction unmatched. CDR1 and CDR2 from the germline V gene are LNHDA and SQIVND (reference sequence). CDR3 size: 15 residues. This CDR3 reads CASSRDRGRTDTQYF. CDR3 coding DNA: TGTGCCAGTAGTCGAGACAGGGGGCGCACAGATACGCAGTATTTT.

The chain joins TRBV6-1 to TRBJ2-3; 8 positions agree with TRBD2. The CDR3 has 16 amino acids. V gave up 1 base and J gave up 4 bases; unmatched junction bases: 7. Germline CDR1 is MNHNS and CDR2 is SASEGT. Here the CDR3 reads CASSEVRGVSPDTQYF. The CDR3 DNA reads TGTGCCAGCAGTGAAGTGCGGGGGGTGTCCCCAGATACGCAGTATTTT.

The chain couples TRBV9 to TRBJ1-2, with D possibly TRBD1 on 6 matching bases. Germline CDR1 SGDLS, CDR2 YYNGEE. V lost 0 bases to trimming and J lost 7 bases, with 10 bases between them. CDR3 length equals 13 residues. CDR3 region: CASSVVQGLGYTF. CDR3 DNA: TGTGCCAGCAGCGTAGTACAGGGTCTTGGCTACACCTTC.